This T cell receptor (beta chain) originates from a study of T cells in Graves' hyperthyroidism and ophthalmopathy. Looking at the study overall: Sampling of peripheral blood happened at initial diagnosis, prior to any treatment. Study-wide results and limits: Ophthalmopathy was distinguished from stable hyperthyroidism by 13 V-J signatures.

Germline V gene data show CDR1 as MNHEY and CDR2 as SMNVEV (reference sequence). V lost 11 bases, J lost 2 bases, and 15 bases lay in between. The CDR3 loop spans 13 amino acids. Using RNA transcripts as the source, TCR beta CDR3 regions were amplified. Primed by the HTBI set, a first-round RT-PCR was run on the TCR CDR3. In TCRdb, the multiplex PCR reads were re-called with MiXCR into one record per CDR3 protein. This table has about 350,000 distinct CDR3 sequences, roughly 15% appearing once. On this clonotype: What it binds is not known.

The sample consisted of blood. This TCR was recovered from a woman aged 55-70 years with Graves' ophthalmopathy. The chain is built from TRBV27 and TRBJ2-5; possibly TRBD1 for D (6 bases). CDR3 sequence: CARGQPVQETQYF. In DNA form, the CDR3 reads TGTGCCCGAGGACAGCCAGTACAAGAGACCCAGTACTTC.